This TCR beta chain was sequenced for a study of blood T cell repertoires in COVID-19. The CDR3 loop spans 15 amino acids. Trimming removed 0 bases at V and 4 bases at J, with 13 bases between. Germline lookup yields CDR1 SGDLS and CDR2 YYNGEE. Clones were sequenced by immunoSEQ multiplex PCR, and TCRdb holds only the in-frame ones, with some missing. The sample has some 200,000 clones, around 82% seen once. This clonotype originated in a human donor in a cohort sampled during active COVID-19. The chain employs TRBV9 and TRBJ1-1; possible D gene TRBD1, 6 bases. Sequenced input: peripheral blood. The CDR3 reads CASSVEVQGFTEAFF. The CDR3 DNA follows: TGTGCCAGCAGCGTAGAAGTCCAGGGGTTCACTGAAGCTTTCTTT. Together with reference TRBV9 and TRBJ1-1, the CDR3 gives the full variable domain: DSGVTQTPKHLITATGQRVTLRCSPRSGDLSVYWYQQSLDQGLQFLIQYYNGEERAKGNILERFSAQQFPDLHSELNLSSLELGDSALYFCASSVEVQGFTEAFFGQGTRLTVV.